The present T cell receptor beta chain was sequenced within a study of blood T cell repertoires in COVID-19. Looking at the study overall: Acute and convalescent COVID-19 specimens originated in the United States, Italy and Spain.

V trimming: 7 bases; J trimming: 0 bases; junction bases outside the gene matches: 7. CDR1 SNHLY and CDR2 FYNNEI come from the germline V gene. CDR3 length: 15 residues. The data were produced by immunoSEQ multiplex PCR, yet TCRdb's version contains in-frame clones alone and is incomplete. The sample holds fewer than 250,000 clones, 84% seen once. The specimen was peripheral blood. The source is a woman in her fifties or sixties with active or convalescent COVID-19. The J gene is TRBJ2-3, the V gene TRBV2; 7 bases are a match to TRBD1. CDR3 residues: CASTRGQISTDTQYF. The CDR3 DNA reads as TGTGCCAGCACCCGGGGACAGATTAGCACAGATACGCAGTATTTT.